The next 19 T cell receptor beta chains were all read from a single sample in a study of molecular identifiers for immune sequencing clone quantification. TCRdb ran MiXCR on the PCR reads and lists one entry per CDR3 protein. The sample includes about 630,000 distinct CDR3 sequences, roughly 23% of them seen just once. The sequenced sample was naive CD8+ T cells from blood, with Jurkat cell RNA spiked in. This sample's subset: FACS-sorted CD8+CD4-CCR7+CD45RA+ naive T cells. The receptors shown here come from a human donor in good health. Some libraries in this study had Jurkat cell RNA spiked in.

Turning to this clonotype: A much larger clone is a single base away; this may be a read error. This rearrangement joins TRBV29-1 to TRBJ1-2, with 7 bases aligning to TRBD1. The V gene's germline CDR1 is SQVTM and CDR2 ANQGSEA. The CDR3 covers 12 residues. For the CDR3, the DNA is TGCCGCGTTGCTGGACAGGACTATGGCTACACCTTC. This encodes CRVAGQDYGYTF.

This clonotype was detected a few times. The V call is TRBV20-1, the J call TRBJ2-7; D ambiguous. The CDR3 has 14 amino acids. From germline, CDR1 is DFQATT and CDR2 SNEGSKA (reference sequence). V was cut by 0 bases and J by 0 bases, with 9 bases left in between. The CDR3 sequence: CSARDDRSSYEQYF. The CDR3 DNA reads as TGCAGTGCTAGAGACGATAGGAGCTCCTACGAGCAGTACTTC.

In the case of this clonotype: This clone may be a read error of a much larger clone one base away. J is TRBJ2-2 and V is TRBV13; D is possibly TRBD2 (6 bases). The CDR3 totals 13 residues. Looked up from germline, CDR1 is PRHDT and CDR2 is FYEKMQ (reference sequence). CDR3 amino acids: CASSPGTGGELVF. The DNA for the CDR3 is TGTGCCAGCAGCCCTGGGACCGGCGGGGAGCTGGTTTTT.

About this clonotype itself: A read error is possible here, since a much larger clone lies one base away. This chain links TRBV28 with TRBJ2-3; 11 nucleotides agree with TRBD2. Germline V gives CDR1 MDHEN, CDR2 SYDVKM. The CDR3 extends over 16 amino acids. The CDR3 here is CPSSLVAGGPSDTQYF. The CDR3 DNA follows: TGTCCCAGCAGTCTCGTAGCGGGAGGGCCTTCAGATACGCAGTATTTT.

The rearrangement links TRBV6-2 or TRBV6-3 to TRBJ1-2; D not resolved. The CDR3 length is 13 residues. Trimming cost V 4 bases and J 4 bases, with 10 bases left between them. The V gene's germline CDR1 is MNHEY and CDR2 SVGEGT. The CDR3 sequence: CASSSVGPYGYTF. CDR3 sequence (DNA): TGTGCCAGCAGTTCGGTCGGACCCTATGGCTACACCTTC.

As to this clonotype: The CDR3 does not close with the conserved phenylalanine or tryptophan, likely indicating a read error. J is TRBJ2-1 and V is TRBV5-1; D remains ambiguous. The CDR3 spans 13 residues. CDR1 is SGHRS, CDR2 YFSETQ, per germline. Between the trimmed V and J ends, which lost 0 bases and 4 bases, there was a span of 5 bases. CDR3 sequence: CASSLGGYNEQFI. The CDR3 nucleotides are TGCGCCAGCAGCTTGGGGGGTTACAATGAGCAGTTCATC.

The chain couples TRBV5-6 to TRBJ1-1; D remains unclear. The V and J ends lost 0 bases and 8 bases respectively, with 8 bases between them. The germline V gene has CDR1 SGHDT and CDR2 YYEEEE. The CDR3 totals 12 residues. The CDR3 protein is CASSLETLEAFF. The CDR3 DNA sequence: TGTGCCAGCAGCTTGGAAACTCTGGAAGCTTTCTTT. Full variable domain (missing parts from reference TRBV5-6 and TRBJ1-1): DAGVTQSPTHLIKTRGQQVTLRCSPKSGHDTVSWYQQALGQGPQFIFQYYEEEERQRGNFPDRFSGHQFPNYSSELNVNALLLGDSALYLCASSLETLEAFFGQGTRLTVV.

About this clonotype itself: The CDR3 end shows no conserved phenylalanine or tryptophan, and so a read error is likely. The rearrangement uses TRBV5-1 and TRBJ1-1, with unresolved D. CDR3 length equals 15 residues. V was clipped by 0 bases and J by 1 base, with 10 bases between them. The germline CDR1 and CDR2 sequences are SGHRS and YFSETQ. The CDR3 nucleotides are TGCGCCAGCAGCTTGGTCTATCTTGGGAACACTGAAGCTTTCCTT. Translated, it gives CASSLVYLGNTEAFL.

This chain joins TRBV6-2 or TRBV6-3 and TRBJ2-2, with D maybe TRBD1 (5 bases). Trimming pared 2 bases from V and 3 bases from J, leaving 10 bases between. Looked up from germline, CDR1 is MNHEY and CDR2 is SVGEGT. There are 15 residues in the CDR3. The CDR3 DNA follows: TGTGCCAGCAGTTACCGGACATTACACACCGGGGAGCTGTTTTTT. Protein product: CASSYRTLHTGELFF.

This clonotype appeared a few times. J is TRBJ2-7 and V is TRBV27; no firm D call. Trimming took 5 bases from V and 3 from J, leaving 8 bases between them. The CDR3 spans 12 residues. CDR1 is MNHEY, CDR2 SMNVEV, per germline (reference sequence). CDR3 in amino acids: CASSGNIYEQYF. The CDR3 DNA follows: TGTGCCAGCAGTGGTAATATCTACGAGCAGTACTTC.

Details on this clonotype: A much more abundant neighbour one base away suggests this may be a read error. The chain employs TRBV7-2 and TRBJ1-2; TRBD1 is a possible D gene (5 bases). The CDR3 totals 17 residues. V was trimmed by 1 base and J by 1 base, leaving 16 bases between them. CDR1 and CDR2 from the germline V gene are SGHTA and FQGNSA. The chain's CDR3 is CASSLGLDKGNNYGYTF. CDR3 coding DNA: TGTGCCAGCAGCTTAGGGCTAGACAAGGGGAATAACTATGGCTACACCTTC.

V is TRBV19 and J is TRBJ2-3, with 8 bases that match TRBD2. V shed 5 bases, J shed 1 base, and the junction held 8 bases outside the gene matches. The CDR3 extends over 16 amino acids. Germline lookup yields CDR1 LNHDA and CDR2 SQIVND (reference sequence). The CDR3 DNA is TGTGCCAGTAGTCCAAGGACTAGCTTGGGCACAGATACGCAGTATTTT. Protein product: CASSPRTSLGTDTQYF.

The table lists this clonotype with many counts. The chain recombines TRBV4-1 with TRBJ2-7; D unclear. The length of the CDR3 is 15 residues. The V end was cut by 1 base, the J end by 0 bases, with 10 bases between. Germline V gene sequence: CDR1 MGHRA, CDR2 YSYEKL. The CDR3 bases are TGCGCCAGCAGCCAAGGTACAGTGAGCTCCTACGAGCAGTACTTC. Translated, it gives CASSQGTVSSYEQYF.

This clonotype was recorded many times. The rearrangement joins TRBV28 to TRBJ1-4, with unresolved D. Germline lookup yields CDR1 MDHEN and CDR2 SYDVKM. The CDR3 covers 14 residues. The V gene lost 5 bases and the J gene lost 8 bases, with 15 bases spanning the gap. The CDR3 here is CASSAAITGEKLFF. The CDR3 DNA is TGTGCCAGCAGTGCCGCCATCACCGGGGAAAAACTGTTTTTT.

Ten or more counts support this clonotype. The rearrangement links TRBV24-1 to TRBJ2-7, with TRBD2 matching over 7 bases. V was pared by 6 bases and J by 5 bases, with 9 bases of the junction left unmatched. CDR1 is KGHDR and CDR2 is SFDVKD in the germline V gene. This CDR3 comprises 14 residues. The CDR3 region is CATSPGLGVDEQYF. The CDR3, as DNA: TGTGCCACCAGTCCTGGACTAGGAGTTGACGAGCAGTACTTC.

Regarding this clonotype: A read error may be the cause here, since a much bigger clone is one base away. The chain uses TRBV27 and TRBJ2-3; D gene uncertain. The last part of the DNA fits TRBJ1-5 better; the J call may be wrong. Germline loops: CDR1 MNHEY, CDR2 SMNVEV (reference sequence). The CDR3 covers 13 residues. CDR3 amino acids: CASSHGGTDTQHF. CDR3 DNA sequence: TGTGCCAGCTCGCACGGCGGCACAGATACGCAGCATTTT.

The chain carries TRBV27 and TRBJ1-1; D is possibly TRBD1 (5 bases). Germline V gives CDR1 MNHEY, CDR2 SMNVEV (reference sequence). V was clipped by 3 bases and J by 2 bases, with 10 bases between them. The CDR3 totals 14 residues. The CDR3 DNA reads as TGTGCCAGCAGTTTTTACGGGACTAACACTGAAGCTTTCTTT. Protein product: CASSFYGTNTEAFF.

With respect to this clonotype: A read error is possible here, since a much larger clone lies one base away. As DNA, the CDR3 is TGTGCCAGCAGCTTATTGAACAGGGAGGTATTCCAAGAGACCCAGTACTTC. It translates to CASSLLNREVFQETQYF. The chain carries TRBV7-9 and TRBJ2-5; D may be TRBD1 or TRBD2 (6 bases each). The V end was cut by 2 bases, the J end by 1 base, with 17 bases between. Germline V gene lookup returns CDR1 SEHNR and CDR2 FQNEAQ (reference sequence). The length of the CDR3 is 17 residues.

This clonotype occurred many times. The chain carries TRBV29-1 and TRBJ1-6; a weak D match, TRBD1 (6 bases). Germline V gene sequence: CDR1 SQVTM, CDR2 ANQGSEA. V gave up 2 bases and J gave up 14 bases, with 10 bases separating them. This CDR3 comprises 11 residues. This chain's CDR3 is CSVESRGTLHF. Written as DNA, the CDR3 is TGCAGCGTTGAATCAAGGGGGACCCTCCACTTT.